This TCR beta chain was captured by sequencing in a study of naive and memory T cell subsets. This clonotype was seen only a few times. Its antigen is undetermined. Study conclusions and caveats: This RNA-based method may be sensitive to activation-related transcript changes.

The SP2 primer and nested alpha and beta constant region primers amplified ligated cDNA in four rounds. MiXCR, applied by TCRdb to the 5' RACE reads, yields one record per CDR3 protein. The sample lists about 48,000 distinct CDR3 sequences, approximately 4.5% seen once, with around 0.84% in the top ten. An oligonucleotide containing a UMI was ligated to the 3' end of TCR cDNA. The receptor's source is a female donor in good health.

DNA of the CDR3: TGTGCCAGCAGTCTAGCGGGAGTCACCGGGGAGCTGTTTTTT. Protein product: CASSLAGVTGELFF. V is TRBV14 and J is TRBJ2-2, with TRBD2 matching 10 bases. Trimming removed 6 bases from V and 4 bases from J; junction bases left unmatched: 2. CDR3 size: 14 residues. Germline V gene sequence: CDR1 SGHDN, CDR2 FVKESK.